A selection of T cell receptor beta chains follows, all from one sample in a study of T cell responses to AZD1222 COVID-19 vaccine. Only in-frame clones appear in the TCRdb table, and some are missing; sequencing was by immunoSEQ multiplex PCR. Here the sample spans 100,000 to 110,000 clones, roughly nine tenths being singletons. The sample in question was peripheral blood, obtained on day 0 of AZD1222 vaccination. These receptors were collected from an adult in good health. CDR3s include the opening cysteine and the closing phenylalanine or tryptophan. A D gene is named only where the DNA matches it firmly.

TRBV10-3	TRBJ2-3	NA	TGTGCCATCAGGACTCCAGCGTCTCGCCGCACAGATACGCAGTATTTT	CAIRTPASRRTDTQYF
TRBV11-3	TRBJ2-1	TRBD2	TGTGCCAGCAGCTTGGGACTAGCGGTTAACAATGAGCAGTTCTTC	CASSLGLAVNNEQFF
TRBV10-3	TRBJ1-5	TRBD1	TGTGCCATCAGTGCTGGGACAGGAGGGGATCGGACCCAGCATTTT	CAISAGTGGDRTQHF
TRBV4-2	TRBJ1-4	NA	TGTGCCAGCAGCCACCCGAGGGGCACTAATGAAAAACTGTTTTTT	CASSHPRGTNEKLFF
TRBV19	TRBJ2-7	TRBD2	TGTGCCAGTAGTATAGATTCGGCGGGAGGTCGCTACGAGCAGTACTTC	CASSIDSAGGRYEQYF
TRBV19	TRBJ1-5	NA	TGTGCCAGTAGTACCCCCGGGGCCGCGGGCGGGCAGCCCCAGCATTTT	CASSTPGAAGGQPQHF
TRBV19	TRBJ1-1	NA	TGTGCCAGTAGTATCTTTGGGGAGAGCACTGAAGCTTTCTTT	CASSIFGESTEAFF
TRBV13	TRBJ1-1	NA	TGTGCCAGCAGCTCTTCCTGGGGGGGACGGACGCCGGAAGCTTTCTTT	CASSSSWGGRTPEAFF
TRBV29-1	TRBJ1-1	NA	TGCAGCGCCTCGTACACTGAAGCTTTCTTT	CSASYTEAFF
TRBV18	TRBJ1-2	TRBD1	TGTGCCAGCTCACCATCAGGACAGGGCAATGGCTACACCTTC	CASSPSGQGNGYTF
TRBV7-9	TRBJ2-3	NA	TGTGCCAGCAGCTACCGCCCGTACACAGATACGCAGTATTTT	CASSYRPYTDTQYF
TRBV30	TRBJ2-5	NA	TGTGCCTGGAGTGTTACCTCTGGGTGGGGAGAGACCCAGTACTTC	CAWSVTSGWGETQYF
TRBV6-5	TRBJ1-1	NA	TGTGCCAGCAGTACGGACCCGAGGAACACTGAAGCTTTCTTT	CASSTDPRNTEAFF
TRBV6-2/TRBV6-3	TRBJ1-1	NA	TGTGCCAGCAGTTACGTTTCCCCGGGGGCCCCAGCTTTCTTT	CASSYVSPGAPAFF
TRBV27	TRBJ1-2	NA	TGTGCCAGCAGTTTTGGGACAAACTATGGCTACACCTTC	CASSFGTNYGYTF
TRBV7-3	TRBJ1-1	NA	TGTGCCAGCAGCCCCTACCTGAACACTGAAGCTTTCTTT	CASSPYLNTEAFF
TRBV7-2	TRBJ1-5	NA	TGTGCCAGCAGTCTGATTCGGAGTCAGCCCCAGCATTTT	CASSLIRSQPQHF